This note documents a single T cell receptor beta chain sequence. In germline, CDR1 is LGHDT, CDR2 YNNKEL (reference sequence). Trimming cost V 1 base and J 9 bases, with 7 bases left between them. The CDR3 covers 12 residues. In the authors' workflow: The assay estimated nucleated cells by amplifying reference gene primers. The method was immunoSEQ multiplex PCR; TCRdb's version includes in-frame clones alone and lacks a portion of them. The DNA was the basis for D and trimming; V, J and clone size are from that table. The sample has 200,000 to 300,000 clones, approximately 80% seen once. These data are taken from a study of blood T cell repertoires in COVID-19. Whole-study context: The United States, Italy and Spain supplied acute and convalescent COVID-19 samples.

This rearrangement joins TRBV3-1 (or the pseudogene TRBV3-2) to TRBJ1-5; no reliable D call. Sequences were obtained from peripheral blood. The receptor's source is a man between 60 and 70 years old with acute or convalescent COVID-19. The CDR3 spells CASSQVAGPQHF. DNA for the CDR3: TGTGCCAGCAGCCAAGTTGCGGGGCCCCAGCATTTT.